This entry features one T cell receptor beta chain sequence. These data belong to a study of shared T cell receptors in the human thymus. Generated by immunoSEQ multiplex PCR, the TCRdb table keeps only in-frame clones and is missing some. Among about 610,000 clones listed, roughly 90% were seen once. Trimming shortened V by 3 bases and J by 2 bases, and 26 bases separated the two germline ends. This CDR3 has 19 amino acids. The germline gives CDR1 GTSNPN, CDR2 SVGIG (reference sequence). The data also belong to a second study, concerning human thymus T cells. That investigation notes: Resections from corrective heart surgery supplied the thymus tissue. Within thymic and blood repertoires, V and J gene usage appeared to be biased.

The specimen sequenced was thymocytes. This clonotype originated in a boy younger than two with a congenital heart defect. The chain employs TRBV30 and TRBJ1-3; D is perhaps TRBD1 (5 bases). The CDR3 reads CAWRSGGTPVDGAGNTIYF. CDR3 coding DNA: TGTGCCTGGAGATCGGGCGGGACTCCCGTTGATGGGGCTGGAAACACCATATATTTT.